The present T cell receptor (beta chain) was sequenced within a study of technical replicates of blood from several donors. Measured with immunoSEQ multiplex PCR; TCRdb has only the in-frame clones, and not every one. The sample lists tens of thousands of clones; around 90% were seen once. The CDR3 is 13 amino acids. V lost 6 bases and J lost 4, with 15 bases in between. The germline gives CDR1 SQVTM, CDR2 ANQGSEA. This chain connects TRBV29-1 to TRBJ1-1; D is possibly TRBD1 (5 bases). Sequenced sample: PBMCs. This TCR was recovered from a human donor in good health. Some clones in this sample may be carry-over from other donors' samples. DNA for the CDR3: TGCAGCGTGCTAGCGGGGCTGGCCACTGAAGCTTTCTTT. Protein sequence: CSVLAGLATEAFF.